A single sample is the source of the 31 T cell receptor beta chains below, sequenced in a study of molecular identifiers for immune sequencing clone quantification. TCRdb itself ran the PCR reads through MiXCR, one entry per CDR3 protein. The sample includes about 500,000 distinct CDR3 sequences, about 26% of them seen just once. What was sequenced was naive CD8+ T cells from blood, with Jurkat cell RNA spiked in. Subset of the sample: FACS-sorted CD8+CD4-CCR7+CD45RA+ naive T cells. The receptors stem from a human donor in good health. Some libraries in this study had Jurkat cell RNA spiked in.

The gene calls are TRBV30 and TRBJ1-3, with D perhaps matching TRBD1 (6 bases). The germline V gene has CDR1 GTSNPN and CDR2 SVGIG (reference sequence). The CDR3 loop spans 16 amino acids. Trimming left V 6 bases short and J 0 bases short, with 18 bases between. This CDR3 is CACLGYRESSGNTIYF. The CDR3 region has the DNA TGTGCCTGCCTAGGCTACAGGGAATCCTCTGGAAACACCATATATTTT.

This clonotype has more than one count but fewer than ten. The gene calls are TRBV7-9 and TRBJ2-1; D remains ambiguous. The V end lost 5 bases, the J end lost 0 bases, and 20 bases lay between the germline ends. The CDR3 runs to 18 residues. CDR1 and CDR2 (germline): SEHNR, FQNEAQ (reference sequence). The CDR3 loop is CASSHSVSGLLSYNEQFF. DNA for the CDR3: TGTGCCAGCAGCCACTCGGTATCAGGTCTACTCTCCTACAATGAGCAGTTCTTC. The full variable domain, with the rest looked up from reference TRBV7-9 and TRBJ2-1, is DTGVSQNPRHKITKRGQNVTFRCDPISEHNRLYWYRQTLGQGPEFLTYFQNEAQLEKSRLLSDRFSAERPKGSFSTLEIQRTEQGDSAMYLCASSHSVSGLLSYNEQFFGPGTRLTVL.

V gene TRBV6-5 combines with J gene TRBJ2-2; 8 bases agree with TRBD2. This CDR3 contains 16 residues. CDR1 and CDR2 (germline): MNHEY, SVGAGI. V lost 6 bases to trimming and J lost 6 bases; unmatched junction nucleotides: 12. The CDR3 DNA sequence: TGTGCCAGCAGCCAGTTCGGGCGGGGGGCGTCCGGGGAGCTGTTTTTT. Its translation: CASSQFGRGASGELFF.

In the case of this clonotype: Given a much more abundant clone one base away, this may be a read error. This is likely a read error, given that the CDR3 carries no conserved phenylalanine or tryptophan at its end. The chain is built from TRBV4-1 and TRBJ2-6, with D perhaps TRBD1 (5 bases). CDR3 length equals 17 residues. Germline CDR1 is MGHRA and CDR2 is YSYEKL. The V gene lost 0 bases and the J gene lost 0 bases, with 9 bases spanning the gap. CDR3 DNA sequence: TGCGCCAGCAGCCAAGATCCAGGGATCTCTGGGGCCAACGTCCTGACTTAC. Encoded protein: CASSQDPGISGANVLTY.

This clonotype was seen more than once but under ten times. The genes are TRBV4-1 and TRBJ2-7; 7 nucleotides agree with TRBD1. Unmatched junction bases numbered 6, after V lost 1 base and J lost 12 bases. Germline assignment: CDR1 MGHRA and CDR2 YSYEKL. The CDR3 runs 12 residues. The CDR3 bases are TGCGCCAGCAGCCAAGGGACAGGCGGCCTGTACTTC. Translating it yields CASSQGTGGLYF.

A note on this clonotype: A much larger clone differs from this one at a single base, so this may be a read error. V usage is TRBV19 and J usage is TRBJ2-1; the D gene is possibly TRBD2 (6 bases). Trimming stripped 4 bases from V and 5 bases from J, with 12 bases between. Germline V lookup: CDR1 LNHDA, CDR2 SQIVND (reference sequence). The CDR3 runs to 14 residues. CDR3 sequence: CASSSSGGNNEQFF. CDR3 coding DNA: TGTGCCAGTAGTAGTAGCGGAGGCAACAATGAGCAGTTCTTC.

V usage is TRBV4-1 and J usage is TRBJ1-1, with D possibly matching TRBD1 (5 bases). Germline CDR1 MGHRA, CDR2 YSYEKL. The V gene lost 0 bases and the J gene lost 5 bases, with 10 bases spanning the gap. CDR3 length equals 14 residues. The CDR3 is CASSQEEGWTEAFF. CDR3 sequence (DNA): TGCGCCAGCAGCCAAGAAGAGGGGTGGACTGAAGCTTTCTTT.

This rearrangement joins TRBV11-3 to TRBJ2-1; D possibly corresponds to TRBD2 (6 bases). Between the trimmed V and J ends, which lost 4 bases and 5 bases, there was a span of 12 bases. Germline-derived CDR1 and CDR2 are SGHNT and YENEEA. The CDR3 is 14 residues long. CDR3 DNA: TGTGCCAGCAGCTCCCCCGGGGGTAACAATGAGCAGTTCTTC. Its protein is CASSSPGGNNEQFF.

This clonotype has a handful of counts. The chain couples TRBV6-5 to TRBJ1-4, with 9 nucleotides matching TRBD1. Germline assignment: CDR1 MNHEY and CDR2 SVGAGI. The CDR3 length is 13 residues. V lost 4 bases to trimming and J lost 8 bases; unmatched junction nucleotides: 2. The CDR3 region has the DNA TGTGCCAGCAGTTTGACAGGGGGGGAAAAACTGTTTTTT. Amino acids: CASSLTGGEKLFF.

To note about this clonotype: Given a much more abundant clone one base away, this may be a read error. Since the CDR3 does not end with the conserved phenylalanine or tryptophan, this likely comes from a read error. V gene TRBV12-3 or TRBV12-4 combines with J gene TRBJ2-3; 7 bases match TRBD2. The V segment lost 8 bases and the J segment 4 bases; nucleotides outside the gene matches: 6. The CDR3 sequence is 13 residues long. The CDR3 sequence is CASWGGIPDTQYY. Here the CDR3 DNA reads TGTGCCAGCTGGGGGGGAATCCCAGATACGCAGTATTAT.

CDR3 residues: CASSSPEGRPAYEQYF. CDR3 sequence (DNA): TGTGCCAGCAGCTCCCCGGAGGGTCGGCCCGCCTACGAGCAGTACTTC. This chain links TRBV5-4 with TRBJ2-7, with D tentatively TRBD2 (6 bases). The germline CDR1 and CDR2 sequences are SGHNT and YYREEE (reference sequence). The V end was cut by 3 bases, the J end by 2 bases, with 18 bases between. CDR3 size: 16 residues. Drawing the rest from reference TRBV5-4 and TRBJ2-7, the complete variable domain is ETGVTQSPTHLIKTRGQQVTLRCSSQSGHNTVSWYQQALGQGPQFIFQYYREEENGRGNFPPRFSGLQFPNYSSELNVNALELDDSALYLCASSSPEGRPAYEQYFGPGTRLTVT.

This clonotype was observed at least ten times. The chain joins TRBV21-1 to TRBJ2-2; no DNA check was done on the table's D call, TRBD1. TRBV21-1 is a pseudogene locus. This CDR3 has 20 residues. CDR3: CASSRIKVGPMTANTGELFF. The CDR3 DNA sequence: TGTGCCAGCAGCAGGATAAAGGTGGGACCCATGACCGCGAACACCGGGGAGCTGTTTTTT.

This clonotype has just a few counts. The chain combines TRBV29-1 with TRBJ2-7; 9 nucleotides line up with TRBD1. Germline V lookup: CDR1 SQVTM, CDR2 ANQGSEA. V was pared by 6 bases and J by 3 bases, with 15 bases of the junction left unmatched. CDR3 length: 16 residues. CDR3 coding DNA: TGCAGCGTCCGAGACAGGGGGAGTCCCCTTATCTACGAGCAGTACTTC. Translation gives CSVRDRGSPLIYEQYF.

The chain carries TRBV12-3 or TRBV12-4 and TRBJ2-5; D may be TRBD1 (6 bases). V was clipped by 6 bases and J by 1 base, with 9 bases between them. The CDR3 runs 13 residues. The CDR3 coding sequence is TGTGCCAGCAGATGGGACACCCAAGAGACCCAGTACTTC. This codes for CASRWDTQETQYF.

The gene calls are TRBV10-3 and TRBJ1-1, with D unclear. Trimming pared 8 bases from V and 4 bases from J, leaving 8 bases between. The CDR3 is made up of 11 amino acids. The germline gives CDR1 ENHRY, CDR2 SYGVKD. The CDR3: CAIWSGTEAFF. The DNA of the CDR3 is TGTGCCATCTGGAGTGGCACTGAAGCTTTCTTT.

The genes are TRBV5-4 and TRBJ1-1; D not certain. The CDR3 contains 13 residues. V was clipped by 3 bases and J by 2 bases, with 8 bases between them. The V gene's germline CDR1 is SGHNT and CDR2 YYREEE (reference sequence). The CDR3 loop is CASSWSPNTEAFF. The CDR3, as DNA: TGTGCCAGCAGCTGGTCGCCTAACACTGAAGCTTTCTTT.

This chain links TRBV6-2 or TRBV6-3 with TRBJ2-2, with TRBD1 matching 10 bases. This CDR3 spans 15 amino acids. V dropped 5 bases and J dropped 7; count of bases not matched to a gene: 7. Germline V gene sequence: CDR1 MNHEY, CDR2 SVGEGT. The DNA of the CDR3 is TGTGCCAGCAGTCGACAGGGGGCTATGAACGGGGAGCTGTTTTTT. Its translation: CASSRQGAMNGELFF.

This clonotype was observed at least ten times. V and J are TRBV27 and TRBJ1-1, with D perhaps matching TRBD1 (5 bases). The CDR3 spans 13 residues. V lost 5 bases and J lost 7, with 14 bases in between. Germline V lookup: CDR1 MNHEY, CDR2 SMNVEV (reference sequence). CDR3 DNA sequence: TGTGCCAGCAGTACGGGACGGGCAATTGAAGCTTTCTTT. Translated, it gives CASSTGRAIEAFF.

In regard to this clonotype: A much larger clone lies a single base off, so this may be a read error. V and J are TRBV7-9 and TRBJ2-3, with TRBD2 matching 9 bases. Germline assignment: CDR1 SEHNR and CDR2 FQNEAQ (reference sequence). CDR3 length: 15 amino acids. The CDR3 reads CVSSFLAGATDTQYF. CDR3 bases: TGTGTCAGCAGCTTTTTAGCGGGGGCCACAGATACGCAGTATTTT.

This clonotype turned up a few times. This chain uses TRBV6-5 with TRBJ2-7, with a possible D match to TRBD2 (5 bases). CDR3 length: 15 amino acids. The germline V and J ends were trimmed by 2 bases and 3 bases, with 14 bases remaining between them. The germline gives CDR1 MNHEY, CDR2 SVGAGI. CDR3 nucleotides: TGTGCCAGCAGTTACAAGCGGCCTTTCAGCTACGAGCAGTACTTC. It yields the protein CASSYKRPFSYEQYF.

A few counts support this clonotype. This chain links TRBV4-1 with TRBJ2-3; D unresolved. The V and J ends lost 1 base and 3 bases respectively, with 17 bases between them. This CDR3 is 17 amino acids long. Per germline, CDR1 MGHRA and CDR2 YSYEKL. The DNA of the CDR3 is TGCGCCAGCAGCCAAGTATCTGGGGTTGGGGTAACAGATACGCAGTATTTT. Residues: CASSQVSGVGVTDTQYF.

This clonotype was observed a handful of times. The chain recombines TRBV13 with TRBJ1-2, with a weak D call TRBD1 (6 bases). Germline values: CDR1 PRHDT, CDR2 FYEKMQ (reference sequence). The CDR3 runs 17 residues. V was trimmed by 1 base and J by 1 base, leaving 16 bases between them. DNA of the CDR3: TGTGCCAGCAGCTTAGTTACAGCGGGACAAGTTAACTATGGCTACACCTTC. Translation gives CASSLVTAGQVNYGYTF.

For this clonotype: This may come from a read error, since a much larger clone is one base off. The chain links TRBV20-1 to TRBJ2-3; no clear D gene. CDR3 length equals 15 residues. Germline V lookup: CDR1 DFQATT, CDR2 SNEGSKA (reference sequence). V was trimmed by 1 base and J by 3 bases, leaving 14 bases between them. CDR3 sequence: CSARAPRIWTDTQYF. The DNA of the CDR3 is TGCAGTGCTAGAGCTCCCAGGATTTGGACAGATACGCAGTATTTT.

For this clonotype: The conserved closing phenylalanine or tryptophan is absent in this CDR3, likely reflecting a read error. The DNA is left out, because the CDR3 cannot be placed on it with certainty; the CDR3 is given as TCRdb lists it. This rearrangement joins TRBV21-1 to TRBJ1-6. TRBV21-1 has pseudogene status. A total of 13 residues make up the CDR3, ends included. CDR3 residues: CASSKVWNSPLHC.

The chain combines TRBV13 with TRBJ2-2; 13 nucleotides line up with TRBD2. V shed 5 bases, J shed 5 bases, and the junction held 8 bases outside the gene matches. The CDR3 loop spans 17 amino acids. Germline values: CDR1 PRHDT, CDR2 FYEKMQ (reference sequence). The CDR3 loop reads CASSRQGLAGSTGELFF. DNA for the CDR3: TGTGCCAGCAGCCGACAGGGACTAGCGGGGAGTACCGGGGAGCTGTTTTTT.

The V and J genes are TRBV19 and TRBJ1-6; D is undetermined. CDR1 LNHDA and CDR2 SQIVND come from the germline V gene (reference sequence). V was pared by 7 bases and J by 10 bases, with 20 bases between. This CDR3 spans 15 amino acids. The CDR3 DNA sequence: TGTGCCAGTAAGCTCGTAGGCAGGACGTCCTCACCCCTCCACTTT. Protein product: CASKLVGRTSSPLHF.

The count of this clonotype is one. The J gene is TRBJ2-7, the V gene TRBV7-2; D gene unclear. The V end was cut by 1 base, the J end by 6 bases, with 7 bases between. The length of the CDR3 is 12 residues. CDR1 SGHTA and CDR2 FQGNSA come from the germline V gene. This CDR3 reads CASSLDPPEQYF. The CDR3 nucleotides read TGTGCCAGCAGCTTAGACCCGCCCGAGCAGTACTTC.

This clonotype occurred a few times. As DNA, the CDR3 is TGTGCCAGCAGCTCCTACCTGGGCACAGATACGCAGTATTTT. Its translation is CASSSYLGTDTQYF. The chain carries TRBV7-3 and TRBJ2-3, with D hard to call. Per germline, CDR1 SGHTA and CDR2 FQGTGA. CDR3 length equals 14 residues. Trimming shortened V by 4 bases and J by 1 base, and 9 bases separated the two germline ends.

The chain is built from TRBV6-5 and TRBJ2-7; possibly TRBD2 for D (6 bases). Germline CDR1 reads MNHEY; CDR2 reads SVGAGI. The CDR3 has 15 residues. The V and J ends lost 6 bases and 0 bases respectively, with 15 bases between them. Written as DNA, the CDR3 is TGTGCCAGCAGCCTTACCTGGGACTTCTCCTACGAGCAGTACTTC. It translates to CASSLTWDFSYEQYF.

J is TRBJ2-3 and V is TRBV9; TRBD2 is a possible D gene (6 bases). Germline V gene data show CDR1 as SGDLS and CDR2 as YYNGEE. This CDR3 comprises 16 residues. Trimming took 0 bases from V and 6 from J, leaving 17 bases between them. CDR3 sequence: CASSVVEGGPGDTQYF. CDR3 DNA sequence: TGTGCCAGCAGCGTAGTGGAGGGCGGGCCGGGGGATACGCAGTATTTT.

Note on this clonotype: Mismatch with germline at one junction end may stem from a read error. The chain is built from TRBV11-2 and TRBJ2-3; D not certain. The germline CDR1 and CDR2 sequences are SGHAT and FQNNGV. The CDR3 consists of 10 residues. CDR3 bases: TGTGCCAGCAGCTTAGATACCCCCAATTTT. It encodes CASSLDTPNF. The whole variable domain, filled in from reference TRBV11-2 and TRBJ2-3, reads EAGVAQSPRYKIIEKRQSVAFWCNPISGHATLYWYQQILGQGPKLLIQFQNNGVVDDSQLPKDRFSAERLKGVDSTLKIQPAKLEDSAVYLCASSLDTPNFGPGTRLTVL.